This TCR beta chain comes out of a study of T cell responses to AZD1222 COVID-19 vaccine. Sequencing was performed with immunoSEQ multiplex PCR; in TCRdb, only in-frame clones are kept and a portion is missing. This table holds about 79,000 clones, 92% found once. Study-wide results and caveats: All repertoire sampling was performed exclusively after the peak T cell response.

As to this clone: Antigen unknown. The junction does not match germline at one end; this may be a read error.

The specimen was peripheral blood, collected on day 0 of MenACWY control vaccination. The sequence came from an adult in good health.

The CDR3, as DNA: TGTGCTAGCAGCTCACGATCGAGCCAAGAGACCCAGTACTTC. It yields the protein CASSSRSSQETQYF. V and J are TRBV7-7 and TRBJ2-5, with D unresolved. In germline, CDR1 is SSHAT, CDR2 FNYEAQ (reference sequence). CDR3 size: 14 residues.